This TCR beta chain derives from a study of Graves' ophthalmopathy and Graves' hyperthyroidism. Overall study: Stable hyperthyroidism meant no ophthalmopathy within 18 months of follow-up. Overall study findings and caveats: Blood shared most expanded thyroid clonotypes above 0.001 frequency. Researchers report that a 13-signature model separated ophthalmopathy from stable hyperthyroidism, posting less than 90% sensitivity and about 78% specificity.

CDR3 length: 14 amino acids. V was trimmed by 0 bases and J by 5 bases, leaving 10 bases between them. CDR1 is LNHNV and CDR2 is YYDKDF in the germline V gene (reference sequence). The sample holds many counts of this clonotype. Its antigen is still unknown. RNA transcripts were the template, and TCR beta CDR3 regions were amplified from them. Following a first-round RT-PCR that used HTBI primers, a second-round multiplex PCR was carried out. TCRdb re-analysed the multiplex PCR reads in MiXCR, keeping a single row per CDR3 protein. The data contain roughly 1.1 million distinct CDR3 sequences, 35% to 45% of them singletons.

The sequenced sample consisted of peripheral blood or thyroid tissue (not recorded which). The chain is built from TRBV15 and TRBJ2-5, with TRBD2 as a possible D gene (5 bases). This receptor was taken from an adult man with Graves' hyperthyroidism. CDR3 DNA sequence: TGTGCCACCAGCAGAGATCGCGGGCTGGAGACCCAGTACTTC. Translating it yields CATSRDRGLETQYF.